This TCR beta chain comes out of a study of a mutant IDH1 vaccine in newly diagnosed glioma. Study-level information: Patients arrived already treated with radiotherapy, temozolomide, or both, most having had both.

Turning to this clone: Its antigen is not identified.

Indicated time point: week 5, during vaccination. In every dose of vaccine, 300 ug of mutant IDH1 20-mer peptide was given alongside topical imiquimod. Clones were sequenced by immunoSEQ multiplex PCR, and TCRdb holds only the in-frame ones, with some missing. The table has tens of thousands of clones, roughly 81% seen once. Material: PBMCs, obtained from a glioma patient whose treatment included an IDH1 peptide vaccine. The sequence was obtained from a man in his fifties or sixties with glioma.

DNA for the CDR3: TGCGCCAGCAGCCCCGACTCGAGCTCCTACAATGAGCAGTTCTTC. It is translated as CASSPDSSSYNEQFF. V is TRBV5-1 and J is TRBJ2-1; D call uncertain. V was pared by 4 bases and J by 0 bases, with 11 bases between. This CDR3 is 15 amino acids long. From germline, CDR1 is SGHRS and CDR2 YFSETQ.